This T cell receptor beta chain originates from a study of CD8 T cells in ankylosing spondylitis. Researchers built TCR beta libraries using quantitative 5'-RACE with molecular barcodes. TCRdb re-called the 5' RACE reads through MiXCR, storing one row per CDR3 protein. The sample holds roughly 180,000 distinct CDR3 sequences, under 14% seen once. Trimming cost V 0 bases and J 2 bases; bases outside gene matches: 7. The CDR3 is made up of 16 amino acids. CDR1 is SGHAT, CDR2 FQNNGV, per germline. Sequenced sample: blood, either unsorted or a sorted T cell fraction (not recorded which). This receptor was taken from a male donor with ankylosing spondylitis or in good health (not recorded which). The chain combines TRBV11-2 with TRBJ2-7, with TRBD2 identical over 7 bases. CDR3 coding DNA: TGTGCCAGCAGCTTAGAAGGCGGGAGACGAACCTACGAGCAGTACTTC. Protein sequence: CASSLEGGRRTYEQYF.